What follows are 16 T cell receptor beta chains derived from one specimen sequenced in a study of T cell repertoires in ileal Crohn's disease. Sequencing used immunoSEQ multiplex PCR; TCRdb keeps in-frame clones, though not all of them. Altogether about 660 clones are present, roughly 97% being singletons, with the ten largest covering roughly 2%. The time point was: inflamed ileum from the surgical specimen. The sequencing input was ileal tissue. These receptors were obtained from an adult with Crohn's disease.

The V and J genes are TRBV10-3 and TRBJ1-4; D not resolved. Trimming took 2 bases from V and 8 from J, leaving 9 bases between them. CDR1 and CDR2 from the germline V gene are ENHRY and SYGVKD. This CDR3 has 13 residues. CDR3 protein: CAISETLGEKLFF. Written as DNA, the CDR3 is TGTGCCATCAGTGAGACACTTGGGGAAAAACTGTTTTTT.

V and J are TRBV7-9 and TRBJ2-5, with TRBD1 matching 9 bases. The CDR3 spans 17 residues. V was clipped by 4 bases and J by 3 bases; unmatched bases: 12. The germline CDR1 and CDR2 sequences are SEHNR and FQNEAQ (reference sequence). DNA for the CDR3: TGTGCCAGCAGCTACAGGGGGCGCGGGTTAAGGGAAGAGACCCAGTACTTC. Translating it yields CASSYRGRGLREETQYF.

Here the CDR3 DNA reads TGTGCTAGTGGTTTGAATATTGCCGGGATTGATCAGCCCCAGCATTTT. It yields the protein CASGLNIAGIDQPQHF. This chain joins TRBV12-5 and TRBJ1-5; no reliable D call. Trimming cost V 2 bases and J 5 bases, with 16 bases left between them. In germline, CDR1 is LGHNT, CDR2 FRNRAP. This CDR3 has 16 amino acids.

Worth noting for this clone: One end of the junction is discordant with germline, which a read error may explain. The genes are TRBV7-7 and TRBJ2-1; 7 bases fit TRBD2. The CDR3 has 16 residues. Germline V gene sequence: CDR1 SSHAT, CDR2 FNYEAQ (reference sequence). The CDR3 sequence is CASSLGGSGTYNEQFF. The CDR3 DNA reads as TGTGCTAGCAGCTTAGGAGGAAGCGGGACTTACAATGAGCAGTTCTTC.

The rearrangement joins TRBV7-8 to TRBJ1-4; D might be TRBD1 (5 bases). The CDR3 runs 15 residues. Germline V gives CDR1 SGHVS, CDR2 FQNEAQ. Trimming took off 0 bases at V and 4 bases at J, with 9 bases between the two ends. The CDR3 spells CASSLATGVNEKLFF. CDR3 nucleotides: TGTGCCAGCAGCTTAGCGACGGGGGTTAATGAAAAACTGTTTTTT.

The chain recombines TRBV7-8 with TRBJ2-5; D ambiguous. V lost 2 bases and J 3 bases, leaving 16 bases between the germline ends. The CDR3 spans 16 residues. Germline loops: CDR1 SGHVS, CDR2 FQNEAQ. The CDR3 DNA reads as TGTGCCAGCAGCTTATCCCGACAACCTATTGAAGAGACCCAGTACTTC. Translation: CASSLSRQPIEETQYF.

The rearrangement links TRBV19 to TRBJ2-1, with D perhaps TRBD1 (6 bases). Germline loops: CDR1 LNHDA, CDR2 SQIVND (reference sequence). Between the trimmed V and J ends, which lost 4 bases and 2 bases, there was a span of 9 bases. This CDR3 comprises 14 residues. CDR3 sequence reads: CASSTGTTYNEQFF. In DNA form, the CDR3 reads TGTGCCAGTAGTACGGGGACAACCTACAATGAGCAGTTCTTC.

The rearrangement joins TRBV2 to TRBJ2-2; D is possibly TRBD1 or TRBD2 (5 bases each). Germline CDR1 reads SNHLY; CDR2 reads FYNNEI. V was cut by 8 bases and J by 5 bases, with 12 bases left in between. This CDR3 has 13 amino acids. The CDR3 protein is CASVGTGTGELFF. The DNA of the CDR3 is TGTGCCAGCGTCGGGACCGGGACCGGGGAGCTGTTTTTT.

The chain links TRBV5-5 to TRBJ1-2; perhaps TRBD1 as D (5 bases). Trimming stripped 4 bases from V and 2 bases from J, with 12 bases between. Germline V gene sequence: CDR1 SGHKS, CDR2 YYEKEE (reference sequence). CDR3 length: 14 residues. The CDR3 DNA reads TGTGCCAGCAGCCAAGGGACGGGGAACTATGGCTACACCTTC. This sequence encodes CASSQGTGNYGYTF. Full variable domain (rest looked up from reference TRBV5-5 and TRBJ1-2): DAGVTQSPTHLIKTRGQQVTLRCSPISGHKSVSWYQQVLGQGPQFIFQYYEKEERGRGNFPDRFSARQFPNYSSELNVNALLLGDSALYLCASSQGTGNYGYTFGSGTRLTVV.

The genes are TRBV11-2 and TRBJ2-6; D gene unclear. In germline, CDR1 is SGHAT, CDR2 FQNNGV. The CDR3 contains 18 residues. Trimming stripped 4 bases from V and 5 bases from J, with 21 bases between. The CDR3: CASSSVCKQQSRANVLTF. The CDR3 DNA reads as TGTGCCAGCAGCTCAGTTTGCAAGCAACAAAGTCGGGCCAACGTCCTGACTTTC.

This clone came up once. The rearrangement joins TRBV7-2 to TRBJ1-2, with D possibly matching TRBD1 (6 bases). V was clipped by 1 base and J by 2 bases, with 11 bases between them. Germline lookup yields CDR1 SGHTA and CDR2 FQGNSA. The CDR3 length is 15 residues. In nucleotides, the CDR3 is TGTGCCAGCAGCTTAGTGGTTCAGGGGAACTATGGCTACACCTTC. Translation gives CASSLVVQGNYGYTF.

The gene calls are TRBV4-1 and TRBJ2-1, with TRBD1 matching over 10 bases. With V trimmed by 5 bases and J by 8 bases, 12 bases remained unmatched. The CDR3 covers 16 residues. Germline V lookup: CDR1 MGHRA, CDR2 YSYEKL. The CDR3 DNA is TGCGCCAGCAGCACCCGGACAGGGGGAATAGGGGATGAGCAGTTCTTC. Protein product: CASSTRTGGIGDEQFF.

CDR3 in amino acids: CASILLNTGELFF. CDR3 DNA: TGTGCCAGTATCCTCCTAAACACCGGGGAGCTGTTTTTT. The chain joins TRBV19 to TRBJ2-2; no definite D call. V shed 7 bases and J shed 2 bases, with 8 bases lying between them. CDR1 is LNHDA, CDR2 SQIVND, per germline (reference sequence). The CDR3 consists of 13 residues. Drawing the rest from reference TRBV19 and TRBJ2-2, the complete variable domain is DGGITQSPKYLFRKEGQNVTLSCEQNLNHDAMYWYRQDPGQGLRLIYYSQIVNDFQKGDIAEGYSVSREKKESFPLTVTSAQKNPTAFYLCASILLNTGELFFGEGSRLTVL.

The chain is built from TRBV28 and TRBJ2-7; the match to TRBD2 covers 9 bases. CDR3 length: 14 amino acids. Germline V gene data show CDR1 as MDHEN and CDR2 as SYDVKM. V lost 6 bases, J lost 8 bases, and 11 bases stayed unmatched. This CDR3 reads CASSPRTSVRKQYV. The DNA of the CDR3 is TGTGCCAGCAGCCCCAGGACTAGCGTTCGAAAGCAGTACGTC.

The chain has TRBV9 and TRBJ2-5, with a possible D match to TRBD2 (6 bases). CDR3 length: 13 residues. The germline V gene has CDR1 SGDLS and CDR2 YYNGEE. The germline V and J ends were trimmed by 1 base and 4 bases, with 8 bases remaining between them. Written as DNA, the CDR3 is TGTGCCAGCAGCGTACAGGGAGGAGAGACCCAGTACTTC. Amino acids: CASSVQGGETQYF. The full variable domain, rest sourced from reference TRBV9 and TRBJ2-5, is DSGVTQTPKHLITATGQRVTLRCSPRSGDLSVYWYQQSLDQGLQFLIQYYNGEERAKGNILERFSAQQFPDLHSELNLSSLELGDSALYFCASSVQGGETQYFGPGTRLLVL.

This rearrangement joins TRBV7-9 to TRBJ2-5, with TRBD2 matching 11 bases. In germline, CDR1 is SEHNR, CDR2 FQNEAQ (reference sequence). The CDR3 contains 17 residues. The V and J ends lost 0 bases and 7 bases, in that order; junction bases with no gene match: 10. The CDR3 loop is CASSLAPSGGPSWTQYF. The CDR3 coding sequence is TGTGCCAGCAGCTTAGCCCCTAGCGGGGGGCCCTCGTGGACCCAGTACTTC.